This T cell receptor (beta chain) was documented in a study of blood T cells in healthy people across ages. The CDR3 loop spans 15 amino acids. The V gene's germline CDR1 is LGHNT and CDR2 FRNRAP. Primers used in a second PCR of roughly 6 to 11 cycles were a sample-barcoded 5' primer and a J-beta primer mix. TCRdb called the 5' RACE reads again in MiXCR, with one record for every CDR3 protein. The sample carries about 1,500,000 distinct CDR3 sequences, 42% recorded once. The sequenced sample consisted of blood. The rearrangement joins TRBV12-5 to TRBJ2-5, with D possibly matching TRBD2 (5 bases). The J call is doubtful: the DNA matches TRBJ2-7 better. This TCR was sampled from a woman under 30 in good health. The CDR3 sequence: CASGYPRGSSYEQYF. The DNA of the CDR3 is TGTGCTAGTGGTTACCCCCGTGGGAGCTCCTACGAGCAGTACTTC.